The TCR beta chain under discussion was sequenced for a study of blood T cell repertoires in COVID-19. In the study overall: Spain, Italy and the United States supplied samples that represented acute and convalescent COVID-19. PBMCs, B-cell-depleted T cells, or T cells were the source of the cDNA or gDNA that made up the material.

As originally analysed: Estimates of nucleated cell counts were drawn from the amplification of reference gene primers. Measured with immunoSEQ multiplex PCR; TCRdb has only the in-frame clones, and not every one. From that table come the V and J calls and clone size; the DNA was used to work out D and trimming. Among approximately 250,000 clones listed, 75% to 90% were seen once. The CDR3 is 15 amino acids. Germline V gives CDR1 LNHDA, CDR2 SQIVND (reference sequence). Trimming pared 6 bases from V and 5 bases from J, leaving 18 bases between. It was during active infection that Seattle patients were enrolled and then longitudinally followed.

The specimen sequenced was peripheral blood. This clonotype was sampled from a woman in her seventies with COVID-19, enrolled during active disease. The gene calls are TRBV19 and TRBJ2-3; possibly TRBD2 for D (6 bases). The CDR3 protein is CASSQEGMVGDTQYF. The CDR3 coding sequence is TGTGCCAGTAGCCAGGAGGGGATGGTGGGAGATACGCAGTATTTT.